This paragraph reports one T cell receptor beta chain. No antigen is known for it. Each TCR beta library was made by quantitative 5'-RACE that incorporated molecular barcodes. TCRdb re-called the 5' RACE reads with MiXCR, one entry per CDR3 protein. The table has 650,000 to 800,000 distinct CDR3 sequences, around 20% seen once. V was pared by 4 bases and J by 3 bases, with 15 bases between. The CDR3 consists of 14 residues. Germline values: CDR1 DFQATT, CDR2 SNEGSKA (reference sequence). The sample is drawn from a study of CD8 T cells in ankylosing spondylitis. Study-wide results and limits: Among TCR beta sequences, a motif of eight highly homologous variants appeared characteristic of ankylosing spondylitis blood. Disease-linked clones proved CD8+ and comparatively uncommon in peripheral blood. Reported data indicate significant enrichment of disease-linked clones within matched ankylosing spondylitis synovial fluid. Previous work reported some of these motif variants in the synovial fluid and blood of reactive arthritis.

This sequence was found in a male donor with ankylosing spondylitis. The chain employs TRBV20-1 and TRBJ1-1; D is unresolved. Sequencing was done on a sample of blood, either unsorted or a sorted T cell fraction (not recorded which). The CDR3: CSAKRSWEYTEAFF. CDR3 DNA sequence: TGCAGTGCTAAGAGGAGTTGGGAGTACACTGAAGCTTTCTTT.